This TCR beta chain is drawn from a study of molecular identifiers for immune sequencing clone quantification. Each CDR3 protein is one row after TCRdb ran MiXCR on the PCR reads. The sample yields hundreds of thousands of distinct CDR3 sequences, 25% seen once. In germline, CDR1 is SGHAT, CDR2 FQNNGV. V lost 6 bases, J lost 1 base, and 15 bases lay in between. The CDR3 length is 15 residues. General study findings and limits: Clones that exceeded 20 RNA copies held over 97% of effector molecules, yet under 1% in naive cells.

This clonotype was counted ten times or more. Its antigen remains unknown. The sequenced material came from naive CD8+ T cells from blood, with Jurkat cell RNA spiked in. Documented subset: FACS-sorted CD8+CD4-CCR7+CD45RA+ naive T cells. The sequence was obtained from a human donor in good health. Some libraries in this study had Jurkat cell RNA spiked in. This chain joins TRBV11-2 and TRBJ2-5, with D hard to call. CDR3 loop: CASSRPGALQETQYF. The CDR3 DNA reads TGTGCCAGCAGTCGCCCCGGCGCTCTCCAAGAGACCCAGTACTTC.